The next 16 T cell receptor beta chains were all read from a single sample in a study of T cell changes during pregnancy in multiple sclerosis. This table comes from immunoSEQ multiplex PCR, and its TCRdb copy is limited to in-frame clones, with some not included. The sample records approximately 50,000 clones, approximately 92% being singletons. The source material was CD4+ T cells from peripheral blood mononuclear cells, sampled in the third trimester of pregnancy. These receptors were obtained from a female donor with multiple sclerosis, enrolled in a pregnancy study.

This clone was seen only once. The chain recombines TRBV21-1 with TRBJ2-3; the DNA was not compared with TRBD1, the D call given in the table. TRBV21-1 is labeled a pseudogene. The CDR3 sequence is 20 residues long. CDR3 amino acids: CASSKLKQAGQGLGTDTQYF. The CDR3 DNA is TGTGCCAGCAGCAAATTGAAACAGGCAGGACAGGGTTTAGGCACAGATACGCAGTATTTT.

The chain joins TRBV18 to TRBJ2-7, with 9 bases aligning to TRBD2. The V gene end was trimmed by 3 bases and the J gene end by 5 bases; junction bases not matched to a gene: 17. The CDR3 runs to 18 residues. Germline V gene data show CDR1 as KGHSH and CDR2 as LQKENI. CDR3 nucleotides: TGTGCCAGCTCACCCCTTGGGGGTGGCGGGAGGGCCATTGACGAGCAGTACTTC. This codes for CASSPLGGGGRAIDEQYF.

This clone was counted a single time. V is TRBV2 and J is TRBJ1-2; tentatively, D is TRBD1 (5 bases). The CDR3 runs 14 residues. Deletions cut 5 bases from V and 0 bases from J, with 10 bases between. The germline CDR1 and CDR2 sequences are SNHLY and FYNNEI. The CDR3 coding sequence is TGTGCCAGCAGTAGTGACAGTCCTAACTATGGCTACACCTTC. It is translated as CASSSDSPNYGYTF.

The CDR3, as DNA: TGTGCCAACGGACAGGGCTATGGCTACACCTTC. Translation gives CANGQGYGYTF. The chain employs TRBV2 and TRBJ1-2, with 8 bases identical to TRBD1. Germline trimming cut 10 bases from V and 4 bases from J; bases unmatched to any gene: 2. The CDR3 has 11 residues. The germline V gene encodes CDR1 SNHLY and CDR2 FYNNEI. The full variable domain, with the rest looked up from reference TRBV2 and TRBJ1-2, is EPEVTQTPSHQVTQMGQEVILRCVPISNHLYFYWYRQILGQKVEFLVSFYNNEISEKSEIFDDQFSVERPDGSNFTLKIRSTKLEDSAMYFCANGQGYGYTFGSGTRLTVV.

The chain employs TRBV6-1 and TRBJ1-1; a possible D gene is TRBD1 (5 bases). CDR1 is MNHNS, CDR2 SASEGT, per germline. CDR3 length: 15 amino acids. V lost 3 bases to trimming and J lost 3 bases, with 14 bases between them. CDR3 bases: TGTGCCAGCAGTGAGCGGGGGGTGGGGTACACTGAAGCTTTCTTT. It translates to CASSERGVGYTEAFF.

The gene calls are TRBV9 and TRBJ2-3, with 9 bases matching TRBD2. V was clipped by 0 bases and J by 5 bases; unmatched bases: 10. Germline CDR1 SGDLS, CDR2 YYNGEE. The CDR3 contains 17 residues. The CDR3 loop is CASSVAGGGRAQDTQYF. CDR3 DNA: TGTGCCAGCAGCGTAGCGGGAGGCGGGAGGGCCCAAGATACGCAGTATTTT.

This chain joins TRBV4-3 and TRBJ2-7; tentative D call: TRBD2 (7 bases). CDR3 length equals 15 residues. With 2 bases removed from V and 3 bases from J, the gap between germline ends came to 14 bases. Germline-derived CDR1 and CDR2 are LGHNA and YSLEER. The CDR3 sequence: CASSQSDGGLYEQYF. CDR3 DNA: TGCGCCAGCAGCCAATCGGACGGGGGGCTCTACGAGCAGTACTTC.

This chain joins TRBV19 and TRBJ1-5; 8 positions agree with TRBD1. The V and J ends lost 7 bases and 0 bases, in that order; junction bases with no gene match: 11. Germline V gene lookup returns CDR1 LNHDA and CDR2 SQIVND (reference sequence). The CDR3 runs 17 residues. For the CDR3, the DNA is TGTGCCAGTACCTGGACAGGGCCAAATTATAGCAATCAGCCCCAGCATTTT. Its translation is CASTWTGPNYSNQPQHF. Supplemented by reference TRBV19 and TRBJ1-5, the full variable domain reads DGGITQSPKYLFRKEGQNVTLSCEQNLNHDAMYWYRQDPGQGLRLIYYSQIVNDFQKGDIAEGYSVSREKKESFPLTVTSAQKNPTAFYLCASTWTGPNYSNQPQHFGDGTRLSIL.

The DNA for the CDR3 is TGCGCCAGCAGCTTGGAAGGACTAGCGGTTCTCGGCCAGTTCTTC. Translating gives CASSLEGLAVLGQFF. V gene TRBV5-1 combines with J gene TRBJ2-1, with 10 positions matching TRBD2. Germline values: CDR1 SGHRS, CDR2 YFSETQ. Trimming took 0 bases from V and 13 from J; bases not matched to a gene: 10. The CDR3 runs 15 residues.

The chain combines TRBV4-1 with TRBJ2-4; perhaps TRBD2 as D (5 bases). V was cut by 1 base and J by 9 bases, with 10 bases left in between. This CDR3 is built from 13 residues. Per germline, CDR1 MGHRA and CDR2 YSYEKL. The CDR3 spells CASSQVYGIIQYF. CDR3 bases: TGCGCCAGCAGCCAAGTCTACGGGATCATTCAGTACTTC.

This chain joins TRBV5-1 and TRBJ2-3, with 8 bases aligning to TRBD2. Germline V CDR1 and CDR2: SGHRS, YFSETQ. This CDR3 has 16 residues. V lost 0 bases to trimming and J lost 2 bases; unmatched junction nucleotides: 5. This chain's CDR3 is CASSLGPGGNTDTQYF. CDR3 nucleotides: TGCGCCAGCAGCTTGGGGCCGGGAGGGAACACAGATACGCAGTATTTT.

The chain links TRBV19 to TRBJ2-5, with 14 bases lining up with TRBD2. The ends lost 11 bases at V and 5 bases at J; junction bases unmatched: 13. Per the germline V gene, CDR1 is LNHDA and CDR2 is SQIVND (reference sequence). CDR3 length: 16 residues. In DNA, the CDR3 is TGTGCCTCAACGGGTAGACTAGCGGGAGGGAGTGAGACCCAGTACTTC. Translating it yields CASTGRLAGGSETQYF.

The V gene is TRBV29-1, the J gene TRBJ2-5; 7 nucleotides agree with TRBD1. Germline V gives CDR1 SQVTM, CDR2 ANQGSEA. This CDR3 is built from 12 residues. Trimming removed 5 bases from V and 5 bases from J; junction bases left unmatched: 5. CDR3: CSVCRGQETQYF. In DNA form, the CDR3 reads TGCAGCGTTTGTAGGGGACAGGAGACCCAGTACTTC.

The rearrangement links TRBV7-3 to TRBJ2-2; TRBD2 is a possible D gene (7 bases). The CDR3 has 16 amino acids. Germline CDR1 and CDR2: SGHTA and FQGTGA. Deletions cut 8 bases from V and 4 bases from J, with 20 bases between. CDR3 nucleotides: TGTGCCAGCGCACAGGGAGGGATTAAGGGCACCGGGGAGCTGTTTTTT. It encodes CASAQGGIKGTGELFF.

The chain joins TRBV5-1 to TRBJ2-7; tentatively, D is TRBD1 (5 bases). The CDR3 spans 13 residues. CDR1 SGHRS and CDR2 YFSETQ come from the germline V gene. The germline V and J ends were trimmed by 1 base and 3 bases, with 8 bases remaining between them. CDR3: CASSLTGSYEQYF. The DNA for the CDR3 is TGCGCCAGCAGCTTGACAGGTAGCTACGAGCAGTACTTC.

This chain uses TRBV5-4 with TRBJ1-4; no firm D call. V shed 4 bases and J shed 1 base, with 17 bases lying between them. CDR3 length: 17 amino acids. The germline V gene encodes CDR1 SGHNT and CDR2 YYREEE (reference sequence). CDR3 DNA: TGTGCCAGCAGCAAACCCGAAGGCCCGGGAACTAATGAAAAACTGTTTTTT. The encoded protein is CASSKPEGPGTNEKLFF.